Given below is one T cell receptor (beta chain) in context. The antigen remains undetermined. These data originate in a study of Graves' ophthalmopathy and Graves' hyperthyroidism. Trimming took 5 bases from V and 4 from J; bases not matched to a gene: 16. Germline V gene lookup returns CDR1 SNHLY and CDR2 FYNNEI. The CDR3 spans 17 residues. RNA transcripts yielded amplified TCR beta CDR3 regions. An initial RT-PCR round employing HTBI primers preceded a second-round multiplex PCR. Each CDR3 protein is one row after TCRdb ran MiXCR on the multiplex PCR reads. This table holds hundreds of thousands of distinct CDR3 sequences, roughly 40% found once. The diagnosis was founded upon clinical symptoms, serum thyroxine, TRAb, thyroid ultrasound and orbital computed tomography. Study-wide results and limits: Stable hyperthyroidism and ophthalmopathy were told apart by a 13-signature model, which achieved around 90% sensitivity and 81.08% specificity. A majority of expanded thyroid clonotypes exceeding 0.001 frequency were likewise present in blood.

The receptor's source is an adult man with Graves' ophthalmopathy. The sample taken for sequencing was peripheral blood. The chain couples TRBV2 to TRBJ1-1; 7 nucleotides agree with TRBD1. DNA of the CDR3: TGTGCCAGCAGTAAACCCGGGACAGCGATGGGTGGCACTGAAGCTTTCTTT. Residues: CASSKPGTAMGGTEAFF.